A selection of T cell receptor beta chains follows, all from one sample in a study of cytomegalovirus exposure and HLA in healthy donors. Clones were read by immunoSEQ multiplex PCR, and TCRdb kept only the in-frame ones, dropping some. The repertoire table contains around 46,000 clones. Sequencing was performed on PBMCs. These receptors originate from a woman in her 40s in good health and CMV-seronegative. Each CDR3 is given with its conserved first and last residue. Each record gives: V gene, D gene, J gene, CDR3 DNA, CDR3 protein. The D gene is left open where the match is weak.

>TRBV5-1|NA|TRBJ2-7
TGCGCCAGCGCCCGGGAGTCCACCCAGCAGTACTTC
CASARESTQQYF
>TRBV28|TRBD2|TRBJ2-7
TGTGCCAGCAGTTTAACTAGCGCGCTCACCCAACAGTACTTC
CASSLTSALTQQYF
>TRBV7-9|NA|TRBJ2-4
TGTGCCAGCAGCCGTCAGGGAAACATTCAGTACTTC
CASSRQGNIQYF
>TRBV19|TRBD2|TRBJ2-3
TGTGCCAGTAGTACGGAAAGAAGGACTAGCGGGAGTGTTGTAGATACGCAGTATTTT
CASSTERRTSGSVVDTQYF
>TRBV6-5|NA|TRBJ1-2
TGTGCCAGCAGCCTGACAGGATTAGCTAACTATGGCTACACCTTC
CASSLTGLANYGYTF
>TRBV29-1|NA|TRBJ2-3
TGCAGCGTACAGGGTCTTGGCACAGATACGCAGTATTTT
CSVQGLGTDTQYF
>TRBV6-1|NA|TRBJ2-3
TGTGCCAGCAGTGAGGCAGGGGAAGATAAGCAGTATTTT
CASSEAGEDKQYF
>TRBV7-2|NA|TRBJ1-3
TGTGCCAGCAGCCCCAATCAGGCAGGCTCTGGAAACACCATATATTTT
CASSPNQAGSGNTIYF
>TRBV4-3|NA|TRBJ2-1
TGCGCCAGCAGCCAAGGGAGAAGCTATGAGCAGTTCTTC
CASSQGRSYEQFF
>TRBV4-3|TRBD2|TRBJ2-3
TGCGCCAGCAGCCAAGAGGGTAGCGGGATAGATACGCAGTATTTT
CASSQEGSGIDTQYF
>TRBV11-2|TRBD2|TRBJ2-7
TGTGCCAGCAGCTCGAGGACTAGCGGGCTTTACGAGCAGTACTTC
CASSSRTSGLYEQYF
>TRBV6-5|TRBD1|TRBJ1-1
TGTGCCAGTCAGGGGGCGAACACTGAAGCTTTCTTT
CASQGANTEAFF
>TRBV7-2|TRBD2|TRBJ2-7
TGTGCCAGCGCTAGCGGGAGGGGGTACGAGCAGTACTTC
CASASGRGYEQYF
>TRBV7-9|NA|TRBJ1-1
TGTGCCAGCAGCCTACTCCCGACAGGGAACACTGAAGCTTTCTTT
CASSLLPTGNTEAFF
>TRBV14|TRBD1|TRBJ2-7
TGTGCCAGCCGGGGGACAGGGTATGACTACGAGCAGTACTTC
CASRGTGYDYEQYF